This entry lists 17 T cell receptor beta chains sequenced from one sample in a study of T cell responses to AZD1222 COVID-19 vaccine. Assay used: immunoSEQ multiplex PCR; TCRdb lists only in-frame clones, some missing. This table has 100,000 to 150,000 clones, more than 75% appearing once. The starting material was peripheral blood, obtained on day 0 of AZD1222 vaccination. These receptors were taken from an adult in good health.

The rearrangement uses TRBV18 and TRBJ1-5; 8 bases fit TRBD1. CDR1 KGHSH and CDR2 LQKENI come from the germline V gene. V was clipped by 4 bases and J by 1 base; unmatched bases: 6. The CDR3 totals 16 residues. CDR3 in amino acids: CASSRGQGVSNQPQHF. In nucleotides, the CDR3 is TGTGCCAGCTCACGAGGACAGGGCGTGAGCAATCAGCCCCAGCATTTT.

The chain is built from TRBV11-2 and TRBJ2-7; D might be TRBD1 or TRBD2, each matching 6 bases. This CDR3 is built from 15 residues. The V gene lost 0 bases and the J gene lost 0 bases, with 9 bases spanning the gap. The germline V gene encodes CDR1 SGHAT and CDR2 FQNNGV. The CDR3: CASSLDGGLSYEQYF. In DNA, the CDR3 is TGTGCCAGCAGCTTAGATGGGGGGCTCTCCTACGAGCAGTACTTC.

The chain links TRBV5-1 to TRBJ2-5, with no clear D. CDR1 is SGHRS, CDR2 YFSETQ, per germline. Trimming left V 1 base short and J 4 bases short, with 11 bases between. CDR3 length: 14 amino acids. The DNA for the CDR3 is TGCGCCAGCAGCTTGATGGGCCAAATAGAGACCCAGTACTTC. The encoded protein is CASSLMGQIETQYF. The full variable domain, with the rest looked up from reference TRBV5-1 and TRBJ2-5, is KAGVTQTPRYLIKTRGQQVTLSCSPISGHRSVSWYQQTPGQGLQFLFEYFSETQRNKGNFPGRFSGRQFSNSRSEMNVSTLELGDSALYLCASSLMGQIETQYFGPGTRLLVL.

This sequence joins TRBV19 and TRBJ1-5, with 8 bases aligning to TRBD1. The germline V gene has CDR1 LNHDA and CDR2 SQIVND (reference sequence). The CDR3 has 16 amino acids. V trimming: 3 bases; J trimming: 3 bases; junction bases outside the gene matches: 7. This CDR3 is CASSMWRQGNNQPQHF. In DNA, the CDR3 is TGTGCCAGTAGTATGTGGCGACAGGGGAACAATCAGCCCCAGCATTTT.

The chain links TRBV29-1 to TRBJ1-2; TRBD1 matches at 8 bases. This CDR3 comprises 11 residues. Germline V lookup: CDR1 SQVTM, CDR2 ANQGSEA. J lost 8 bases, V lost 8 bases, and 7 bases had no gene match. CDR3 nucleotide sequence: TGCAGCACGTCAGGGGGCTTAGGCTACACCTTC. Translating gives CSTSGGLGYTF.

This sequence joins TRBV7-6 and TRBJ1-1; D may be TRBD1 (6 bases). V lost 5 bases to trimming and J lost 4 bases, with 17 bases between them. The CDR3 extends over 15 amino acids. Per the germline V gene, CDR1 is SGHVS and CDR2 is FNYEAQ. The CDR3 sequence is CASSRNWGGGTEAFF. CDR3 sequence (DNA): TGTGCCAGCAGCCGGAATTGGGGGGGCGGCACTGAAGCTTTCTTT.

The J gene is TRBJ2-7, the V gene TRBV19; D gene ambiguous. The germline V gene encodes CDR1 LNHDA and CDR2 SQIVND (reference sequence). This CDR3 is 13 amino acids long. V was cut by 3 bases and J by 4 bases, with 10 bases left in between. CDR3 protein: CASSIRHGYEQYF. The CDR3 nucleotides are TGTGCCAGTAGTATTAGACACGGATACGAGCAGTACTTC.

The rearrangement links TRBV5-4 to TRBJ2-4; D may correspond to TRBD1 or TRBD2 (5 bases each). CDR1 SGHNT and CDR2 YYREEE come from the germline V gene (reference sequence). This CDR3 has 15 residues. V was shortened by 4 bases and J by 2 bases, with 13 bases between the two germline ends. The CDR3 nucleotides are TGTGCCAGCAGCCCGGGGCGAGGAACCAAAAACATTCAGTACTTC. Residues: CASSPGRGTKNIQYF.

Ten or more counts support this clone. The rearrangement links TRBV6-5 to TRBJ1-3; TRBD1 agrees at 8 bases. Trimming at V came to 2 bases and at J to 14 bases, leaving 14 bases not matched to a gene. Looked up from germline, CDR1 is MNHEY and CDR2 is SVGAGI. The CDR3 sequence is 15 residues long. This CDR3 is CASSYKGTGGLPLYF. The CDR3 DNA reads TGTGCCAGCAGTTACAAAGGGACAGGAGGACTTCCACTATATTTT.

The chain has TRBV2 and TRBJ1-2; D unclear. Germline-derived CDR1 and CDR2 are SNHLY and FYNNEI. The CDR3 consists of 12 residues. Trimming took 8 bases from V and 4 from J, leaving 11 bases between them. The CDR3 coding sequence is TGTGCCAGCGGAGTCCGGACCTATGGCTACACCTTC. It is translated as CASGVRTYGYTF.

The chain uses TRBV6-2 or TRBV6-3 and TRBJ2-5; D is possibly TRBD1 (5 bases). Trimming cost V 6 bases and J 5 bases, with 13 bases left between them. The length of the CDR3 is 13 residues. Germline V gene data show CDR1 as MNHEY and CDR2 as SVGEGT. The CDR3 DNA reads as TGTGCCAGCAGCCGGCAGGGCCCCGAGACCCAGTACTTC. Its translation: CASSRQGPETQYF.

V gene TRBV14 combines with J gene TRBJ2-7; 11 bases agree with TRBD2. Germline V gene data show CDR1 as SGHDN and CDR2 as FVKESK. This CDR3 spans 15 amino acids. V gave up 4 bases and J gave up 6 bases; unmatched junction bases: 8. CDR3 DNA: TGTGCCAGCAGCCGAGCTAGCGGGGGGTTCGGCGAGCAGTACTTC. Amino acid sequence: CASSRASGGFGEQYF.

V usage is TRBV5-8 and J usage is TRBJ1-2; D perhaps matches TRBD1 (5 bases). V lost 3 bases to trimming and J lost 5 bases, with 17 bases between them. Per germline, CDR1 SGHTS and CDR2 YDEGEE. The CDR3 contains 15 residues. CDR3 residues: CASSSAGGGTYGYTF. CDR3 bases: TGTGCCAGCAGCTCCGCAGGTGGGGGAACATATGGCTACACCTTC.

V gene TRBV4-2 combines with J gene TRBJ1-2, with 7 bases aligning to TRBD1. Unmatched junction bases numbered 11, after V lost 4 bases and J lost 0 bases. The CDR3 length is 17 residues. Looked up from germline, CDR1 is LGHNA and CDR2 is YNFKEQ. CDR3 region: CASSPRRDSSANYGYTF. In DNA form, the CDR3 reads TGTGCCAGCAGCCCACGGAGGGACAGCTCAGCTAACTATGGCTACACCTTC.

Only a few counts were recorded for this clone. The V and J genes are TRBV7-2 and TRBJ2-7; D is unresolved. V lost 5 bases, J lost 2 bases, and 7 bases lay in between. The CDR3 covers 12 residues. Germline V gene sequence: CDR1 SGHTA, CDR2 FQGNSA. CDR3 in DNA: TGTGCCAGCAGCCCCACGACCTACGAGCAGTACTTC. Translated: CASSPTTYEQYF.

This clone was picked up one time. The chain recombines TRBV19 with TRBJ2-2; D is undetermined. The CDR3 extends over 16 amino acids. The germline V gene has CDR1 LNHDA and CDR2 SQIVND (reference sequence). Between the trimmed V and J ends, which lost 7 bases and 3 bases, there was a span of 18 bases. In nucleotides, the CDR3 is TGTGCCAGTAAGTCTGTAATGGGGTTACACACCGGGGAGCTGTTTTTT. Translated: CASKSVMGLHTGELFF. Full variable domain (rest looked up from reference TRBV19 and TRBJ2-2): DGGITQSPKYLFRKEGQNVTLSCEQNLNHDAMYWYRQDPGQGLRLIYYSQIVNDFQKGDIAEGYSVSREKKESFPLTVTSAQKNPTAFYLCASKSVMGLHTGELFFGEGSRLTVL.

The chain combines TRBV19 with TRBJ2-3, with D unclear. This CDR3 is built from 15 residues. V shed 3 bases and J shed 2 bases, with 12 bases lying between them. Germline-derived CDR1 and CDR2 are LNHDA and SQIVND (reference sequence). In nucleotides, the CDR3 is TGTGCCAGTAGTATCCTTAAGTCTAACACAGATACGCAGTATTTT. Protein sequence: CASSILKSNTDTQYF. The complete variable domain, with remaining parts taken from reference TRBV19 and TRBJ2-3, reads DGGITQSPKYLFRKEGQNVTLSCEQNLNHDAMYWYRQDPGQGLRLIYYSQIVNDFQKGDIAEGYSVSREKKESFPLTVTSAQKNPTAFYLCASSILKSNTDTQYFGPGTRLTVL.